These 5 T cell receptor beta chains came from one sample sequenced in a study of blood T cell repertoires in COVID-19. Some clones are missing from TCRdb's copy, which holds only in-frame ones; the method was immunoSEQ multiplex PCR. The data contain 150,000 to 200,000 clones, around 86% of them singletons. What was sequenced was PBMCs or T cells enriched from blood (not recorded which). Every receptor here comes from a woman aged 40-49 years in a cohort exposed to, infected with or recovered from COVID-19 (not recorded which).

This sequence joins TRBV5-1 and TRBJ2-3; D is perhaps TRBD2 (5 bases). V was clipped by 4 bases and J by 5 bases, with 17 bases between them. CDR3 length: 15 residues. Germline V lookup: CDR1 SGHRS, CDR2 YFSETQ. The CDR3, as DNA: TGCGCCAGCAGCATAACTAGGACCGGCGGAGATACGCAGTATTTT. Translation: CASSITRTGGDTQYF.

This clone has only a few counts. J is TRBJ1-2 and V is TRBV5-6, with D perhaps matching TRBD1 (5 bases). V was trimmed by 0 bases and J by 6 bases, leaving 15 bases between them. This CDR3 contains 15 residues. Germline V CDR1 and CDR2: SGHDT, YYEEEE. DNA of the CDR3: TGTGCCAGCAGCTTGGGTGGCAGGGATAAGAATGGCTACACCTTC. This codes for CASSLGGRDKNGYTF.

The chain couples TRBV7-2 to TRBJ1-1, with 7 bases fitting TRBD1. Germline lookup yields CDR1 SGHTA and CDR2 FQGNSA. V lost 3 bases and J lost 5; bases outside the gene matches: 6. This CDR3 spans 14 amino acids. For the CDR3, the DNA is TGTGCCAGCAGCTTTAGGGGGCGCGGAACTGAAGCTTTCTTT. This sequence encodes CASSFRGRGTEAFF.

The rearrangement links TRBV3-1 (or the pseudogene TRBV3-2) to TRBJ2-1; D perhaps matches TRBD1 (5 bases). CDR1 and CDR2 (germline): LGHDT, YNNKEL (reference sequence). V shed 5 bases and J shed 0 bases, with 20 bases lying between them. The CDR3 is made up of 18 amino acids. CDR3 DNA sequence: TGTGCCAGCAGCTCCGGGCTGACAGCTCGGAGCTCCTACAATGAGCAGTTCTTC. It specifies CASSSGLTARSSYNEQFF.

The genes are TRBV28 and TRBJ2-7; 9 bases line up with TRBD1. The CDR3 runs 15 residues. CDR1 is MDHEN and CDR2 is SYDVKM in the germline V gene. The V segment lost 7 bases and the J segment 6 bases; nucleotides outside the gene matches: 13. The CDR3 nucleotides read TGTGCCAGCACCGAAAGGGGACAGGGAGAACCCGAGCAGTACTTC. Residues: CASTERGQGEPEQYF.